This T cell receptor (beta chain) came from a study of blood T cell repertoires in COVID-19. Looking at the study overall: There were acute and convalescent COVID-19 samples, and they came from the United States, Italy and Spain. PBMCs, B-cell-depleted T cells, or T cells were the source of the cDNA or gDNA that made up the material.

Source study methods: Amplified reference gene primers provided the basis for estimating nucleated cell counts. Only in-frame clones appear in the TCRdb table, and some are missing; sequencing was by immunoSEQ multiplex PCR. That table is the source of V, J and clone size, and D and trimming were worked out from the DNA. The sample holds about 200,000 clones, around 89% seen once. V lost 2 bases, J lost 0 bases, and 8 bases lay in between. CDR3 length: 15 amino acids. Germline lookup yields CDR1 SEHNR and CDR2 FQNEAQ (reference sequence). The rearrangement links TRBV7-9 to TRBJ1-5; no reliable D call. This receptor was identified in a man aged 40-49 years with active or convalescent COVID-19. The sample taken for sequencing was peripheral blood. CDR3: CASSLSQDSNQPQHF. The DNA of the CDR3 is TGTGCCAGCAGCTTAAGTCAGGATAGCAATCAGCCCCAGCATTTT.